The present T cell receptor (beta chain) was sequenced within a study of blood T cell repertoires in COVID-19. Across the whole study: Sites in the United States, Italy and Spain provided acute and convalescent COVID-19 samples. The analysed material was cDNA or gDNA that came from T cells, B-cell-depleted T cells, or PBMCs.

In its sample, this clone was seen once. From germline, CDR1 is MNHNS and CDR2 SASEGT. The V gene lost 2 bases and the J gene lost 6 bases, with 14 bases spanning the gap. There are 15 residues in the CDR3. Assay used: immunoSEQ multiplex PCR; TCRdb lists only in-frame clones, some missing. Among under 400,000 clones listed, 88% were seen once. The TCR originated in a woman in her 30s with COVID-19, enrolled during active disease. Sequenced material: peripheral blood. The rearrangement links TRBV6-1 to TRBJ2-1; a possible D gene is TRBD1 (6 bases). The DNA of the CDR3 is TGTGCCAGCAGTGAATTTGTGGCAGGGGTCAATGAGCAGTTCTTC. Translating gives CASSEFVAGVNEQFF.